One sample yielded the 6 T cell receptor beta chains listed below, sequenced in a study of cytomegalovirus exposure and HLA in healthy donors. In the PCR, 60 Vbeta and 13 Jbeta primers were used. The method was immunoSEQ multiplex PCR; TCRdb's version includes in-frame clones alone and lacks a portion of them. Seen here are hundreds of thousands of clones, around 76% observed once, and the top ten hold around 0.63%. The sample taken for sequencing was PBMCs. These receptor sequences come from a man aged 18-30 years in good health and CMV-seronegative.

The gene calls are TRBV10-1 and TRBJ2-5; D uncertain. Trimming removed 6 bases at V and 0 bases at J, with 5 bases between. The CDR3 has 12 residues. Germline V gene lookup returns CDR1 WNHNN and CDR2 SYGVQD (reference sequence). This chain's CDR3 is CASSKNQETQYF. DNA for the CDR3: TGCGCCAGCAGCAAAAACCAAGAGACCCAGTACTTC.

The genes are TRBV29-1 and TRBJ1-1, with D tentatively TRBD1 (6 bases). The CDR3 has 15 amino acids. V shed 3 bases and J shed 0 bases, with 14 bases lying between them. Germline V gene sequence: CDR1 SQVTM, CDR2 ANQGSEA. This CDR3 reads CSVEVLGALNTEAFF. The CDR3 DNA reads TGCAGCGTTGAGGTATTGGGGGCCCTGAACACTGAAGCTTTCTTT.

This chain connects TRBV7-3 to TRBJ2-1; D might be TRBD1 (7 bases). The CDR3 consists of 14 residues. V was shortened by 1 base and J by 9 bases, with 13 bases between the two germline ends. The germline CDR1 and CDR2 sequences are SGHTA and FQGTGA. CDR3 bases: TGTGCCAGCAGCTTAAGGCAGGGGGGAGGTGAGCAGTTCTTC. Amino acid sequence: CASSLRQGGGEQFF.

The rearrangement joins TRBV11-3 to TRBJ2-1, with TRBD2 identical over 8 bases. The CDR3 length is 15 residues. Per germline, CDR1 SGHNT and CDR2 YENEEA. The V gene end was trimmed by 5 bases and the J gene end by 7 bases; junction bases not matched to a gene: 10. CDR3 nucleotides: TGTGCCAGCAGCGGTCCGGGAGGGGCCAGGAATGAGCAGTTCTTC. Its translation: CASSGPGGARNEQFF.

This chain links TRBV7-9 with TRBJ2-1, with D possibly matching TRBD1 (5 bases). Germline V lookup: CDR1 SEHNR, CDR2 FQNEAQ (reference sequence). V shed 1 base and J shed 9 bases, with 10 bases lying between them. This CDR3 is 13 amino acids long. The CDR3 is CASSLVNQGEQFF. DNA for the CDR3: TGTGCCAGCAGCTTAGTAAACCAGGGTGAGCAGTTCTTC.

This clone was picked up one time. This sequence joins TRBV28 and TRBJ1-2; 8 bases are a match to TRBD1. J gave up 6 bases and V 3 bases, and 9 bases lay outside the gene matches. This CDR3 spans 15 amino acids. Germline V CDR1 and CDR2: MDHEN, SYDVKM. The CDR3 spells CASSFSPTGVNGYTF. The DNA for the CDR3 is TGTGCCAGCAGTTTCTCCCCGACAGGGGTTAATGGCTACACCTTC.